This entry lists 5 T cell receptor beta chains sequenced from one sample in a study of cytomegalovirus exposure and HLA in healthy donors. Vbeta (60) and Jbeta (13) primers were used in the PCR. The data were produced by immunoSEQ multiplex PCR, yet TCRdb's version contains in-frame clones alone and is incomplete. This sample's table reports over 55,000 clones. The sequenced sample was PBMCs. Source of these receptors: a boy aged 10-17 years in good health and CMV-seronegative.

The V and J genes are TRBV5-4 and TRBJ1-2; 9 bases are a match to TRBD1. Germline V CDR1 and CDR2: SGHNT, YYREEE (reference sequence). Germline trimming cut 5 bases from V and 6 bases from J; bases unmatched to any gene: 8. The CDR3 is 14 residues long. The CDR3 DNA is TGTGCCAGCAGTTCCGACAGGGGGGGCGATGGCTACACCTTC. This encodes CASSSDRGGDGYTF.

In regard to this clone: Compared with germline, one end of the junction differs, possibly owing to a read error. V gene TRBV19 combines with J gene TRBJ1-5; 10 nucleotides align to TRBD1. The CDR3 is made up of 15 amino acids. Germline-derived CDR1 and CDR2 are LNHDA and SQIVND (reference sequence). The CDR3 sequence: CAGSADRGSNQPQHF. CDR3 DNA sequence: TGTGCCGGTAGTGCGGACAGGGGGAGCAATCAGCCCCAGCATTTT.

The chain couples TRBV29-1 to TRBJ1-3; 7 positions match TRBD1. CDR3 length: 13 residues. V lost 6 bases, J lost 4 bases, and 6 bases stayed unmatched. Per the germline V gene, CDR1 is SQVTM and CDR2 is ANQGSEA. Here the CDR3 reads CSVGDRGGNTIYF. The CDR3 bases are TGCAGCGTGGGGGACAGAGGCGGAAACACCATATATTTT.

The genes are TRBV18 and TRBJ2-7; 10 bases line up with TRBD1. CDR1 KGHSH and CDR2 LQKENI come from the germline V gene. The CDR3 sequence is 15 residues long. With V trimmed by 6 bases and J by 0 bases, 5 bases remained unmatched. This chain's CDR3 is CASSSDRGISYEQYF. In DNA form, the CDR3 reads TGTGCCAGCTCTTCGGACAGGGGGATCTCCTACGAGCAGTACTTC.

The chain employs TRBV18 and TRBJ1-1, with 7 bases fitting TRBD1. In germline, CDR1 is KGHSH, CDR2 LQKENI. The CDR3 spans 14 residues. Trimming removed 3 bases from V and 0 bases from J; junction bases left unmatched: 1. This CDR3 is CASSPGQLNTEAFF. The DNA of the CDR3 is TGTGCCAGCTCACCGGGACAGTTGAACACTGAAGCTTTCTTT.